This is a list of T cell receptor beta chains from one sample in a study of Ad26.COV2.S vaccination and SARS-CoV-2 variants. Profiling relied on immunoSEQ multiplex PCR, and the TCRdb table lists in-frame clones only, not all of them. Among some 250,000 clones listed, around 89% were seen once. The sample in question was peripheral blood, obtained in a trial of Ad26.COV2.S vaccine versus placebo. The receptors were gathered from a person between 18 and 59 years old who received the Ad26.COV2.S COVID-19 vaccine or a placebo. The CDR3 runs from the conserved cysteine through the conserved F or W. D genes are given only for firm matches. A row's size may be missing; if present it is once, few, many or a size class.

clone size	V gene	CDR3 length	D gene	J gene	CDR3 DNA	CDR3 protein
NA	TRBV6-5	14	TRBD1	TRBJ1-5	TGTGCCAGCAGCTTGGGACAGCCTAATCAGCCCCAGCATTTT	CASSLGQPNQPQHF
NA	TRBV19	14	NA	TRBJ2-2	TGTGCCAGTAGTTTACGGGGACTCCCCGGGGAGCTGTTTTTT	CASSLRGLPGELFF
NA	TRBV3-1/TRBV3-2	16	TRBD2	TRBJ2-7	TGTGCCAGCAGCCTCGTACCGGGAGGGCCTCCCTACGAGCAGTACTTC	CASSLVPGGPPYEQYF
NA	TRBV5-1	17	TRBD2	TRBJ2-3	TGCGCCAGCAGCTTTCCTGGGACTAGCGGCCGCACAGATACGCAGTATTTT	CASSFPGTSGRTDTQYF
NA	TRBV6-2/TRBV6-3	16	TRBD1	TRBJ2-2	TGTGCCAGCAGCCTCGTAGACAGGGGGAGCACCGGGGAGCTGTTTTTT	CASSLVDRGSTGELFF
NA	TRBV27	13	TRBD1	TRBJ1-4	TGTGCCAGCAGTTCCAGGGGGCAGGAAAAACTGTTTTTT	CASSSRGQEKLFF
NA	TRBV27	15	TRBD2	TRBJ2-3	TGTGCCAGCGGACTAGCGGGGGGTAGCACAGATACGCAGTATTTT	CASGLAGGSTDTQYF
NA	TRBV5-1	15	NA	TRBJ1-4	TGCGCCAGCAGCTTGGGACGCGACGATAATGAAAAACTGTTTTTT	CASSLGRDDNEKLFF
NA	TRBV24-1	22	TRBD2	TRBJ2-3	TGTGCCACCAGTGATTCGTTACTGGGTACTAGCGGGGGGGGCACAAGCACAGATACGCAGTATTTT	CATSDSLLGTSGGGTSTDTQYF
NA	TRBV28	12	NA	TRBJ2-7	TGTGCCAGCAGCTCCGGTCCCTACGAGCAGTACTTC	CASSSGPYEQYF
NA	TRBV5-5	15	NA	TRBJ2-1	TGTGCCAGCAGCTTGGAGCGGCAGGGCACGGATGAGCAGTTCTTC	CASSLERQGTDEQFF
once	TRBV15	16	TRBD1	TRBJ2-2	TGTGCCACCAGCAGTAGGACAGGGGCGAACACCGGGGAGCTGTTTTTT	CATSSRTGANTGELFF
NA	TRBV5-1	16	TRBD2	TRBJ2-1	TGCGCCAGCAGCTCCGGACTAGCGGCCACCTACAATGAGCAGTTCTTC	CASSSGLAATYNEQFF